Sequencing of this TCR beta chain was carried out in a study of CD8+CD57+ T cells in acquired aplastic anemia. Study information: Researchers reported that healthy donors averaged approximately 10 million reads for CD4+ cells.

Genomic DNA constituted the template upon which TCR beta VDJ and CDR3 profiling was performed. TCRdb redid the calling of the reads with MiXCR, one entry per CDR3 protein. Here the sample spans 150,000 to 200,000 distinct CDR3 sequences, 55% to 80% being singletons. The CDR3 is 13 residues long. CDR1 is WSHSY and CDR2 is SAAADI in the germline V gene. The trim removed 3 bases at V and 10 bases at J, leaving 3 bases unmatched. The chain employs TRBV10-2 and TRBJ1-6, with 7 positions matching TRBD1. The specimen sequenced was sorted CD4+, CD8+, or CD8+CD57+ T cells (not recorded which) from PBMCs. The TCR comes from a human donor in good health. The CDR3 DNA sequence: TGCGCCAGCAGTGACCAGGGGGGATCACCCCTCCACTTT. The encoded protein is CASSDQGGSPLHF.